This T cell receptor beta chain was recovered during a study of identical twins. V lost 6 bases and J lost 6; bases outside the gene matches: 9. CDR1 and CDR2 from the germline V gene are MNHNS and SASEGT. This CDR3 contains 14 residues. This clonotype was found a few times. One entry per CDR3 protein, called by TCRdb with MiXCR from the 5' RACE reads. The sample lists 600,000 to 850,000 distinct CDR3 sequences, roughly 20% occurring once. This sample was shared with a second study, whose subject was T cells expressing NK-cell markers. That study adds: Once again these clonotypes came out on top in the CD3+CD56-NKG2C+ fraction of four donors.

Source material: PBMCs. The receptor's source is a woman younger than 30 in good health. The chain combines TRBV6-1 with TRBJ2-3, with 7 positions matching TRBD1. DNA of the CDR3: TGTGCCAGCAGGCCGGGACAGAGCCCGGATACGCAGTATTTT. It encodes CASRPGQSPDTQYF.